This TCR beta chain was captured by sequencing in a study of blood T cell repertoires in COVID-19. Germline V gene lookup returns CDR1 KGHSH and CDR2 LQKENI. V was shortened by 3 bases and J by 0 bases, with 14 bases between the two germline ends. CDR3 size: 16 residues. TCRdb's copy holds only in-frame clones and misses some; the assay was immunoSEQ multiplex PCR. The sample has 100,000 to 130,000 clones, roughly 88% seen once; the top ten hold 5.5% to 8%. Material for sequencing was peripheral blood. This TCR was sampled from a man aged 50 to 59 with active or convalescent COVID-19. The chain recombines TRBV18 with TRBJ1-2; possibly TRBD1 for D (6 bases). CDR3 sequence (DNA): TGTGCCAGCTCACCTTCCGGGACAAAAGCTAACTATGGCTACACCTTC. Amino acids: CASSPSGTKANYGYTF.